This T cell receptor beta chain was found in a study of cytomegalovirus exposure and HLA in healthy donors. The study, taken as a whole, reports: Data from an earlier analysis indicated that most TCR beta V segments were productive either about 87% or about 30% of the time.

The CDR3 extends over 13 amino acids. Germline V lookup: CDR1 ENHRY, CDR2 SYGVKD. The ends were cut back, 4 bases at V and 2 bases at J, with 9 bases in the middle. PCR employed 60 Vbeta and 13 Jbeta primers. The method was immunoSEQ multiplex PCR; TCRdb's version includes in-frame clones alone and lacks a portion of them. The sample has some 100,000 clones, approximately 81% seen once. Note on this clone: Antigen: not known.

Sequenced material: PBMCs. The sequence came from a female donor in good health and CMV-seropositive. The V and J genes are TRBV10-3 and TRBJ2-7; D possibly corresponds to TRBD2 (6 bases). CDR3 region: CAISAGGAYEQYF. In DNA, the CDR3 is TGTGCCATCAGTGCCGGGGGTGCCTACGAGCAGTACTTC.